These T cell receptor beta chains were read from a single sample in a study of blood T cell repertoires in COVID-19. The method was immunoSEQ multiplex PCR; TCRdb's version includes in-frame clones alone and lacks a portion of them. Altogether around 250,000 clones are present, almost 85% being singletons, with the ten largest covering 9.1%. The sequenced sample consisted of PBMCs or T cells enriched from blood (not recorded which). All receptors derive from a woman in her forties or fifties with acute COVID-19. Each CDR3 is given with its conserved first and last residue. A D gene is named only where the DNA matches it firmly. Only some rows state a clone size, as once, few, many or a class for expanded clones.

v_gene	d_gene	abundance	j_gene	CDR3nt	CDR3aa
TRBV19	TRBD1	.	TRBJ1-2	TGTGCCAGTAGTCCAATCGCCCAGGGGGCTAACTATGGCTACACCTTC	CASSPIAQGANYGYTF
TRBV5-4	TRBD2	.	TRBJ2-1	TGTGCCAGCAGCCCGGGGGGGGGCCAGAATGAGCAGTTCTTC	CASSPGGGQNEQFF
TRBV12-3/TRBV12-4	.	.	TRBJ2-7	TGTGCCAGCAGTTTCGGGACAACCTACGAGCAGTACTTC	CASSFGTTYEQYF
TRBV5-4	TRBD1	.	TRBJ1-1	TGTGCCAGCAGCTTGGGACAGGGGGTCACTGAAGCTTTCTTT	CASSLGQGVTEAFF
TRBV30	.	.	TRBJ2-2	TGTGCCTGGAGTCGGAGGAACACCGGGGAGCTGTTTTTT	CAWSRRNTGELFF
TRBV5-4	.	.	TRBJ2-3	TGTGCCAGCAGCTCGGACTTCGTAAATACGCAGTATTTT	CASSSDFVNTQYF
TRBV3-1/TRBV3-2	TRBD2	.	TRBJ2-1	TGTGCCAGCAGCCAAGGGACTAGCGCTATTAGCTCCTACAATGAGCAGTTCTTC	CASSQGTSAISSYNEQFF
TRBV4-2	.	.	TRBJ2-1	TGTGCCAGCAGCCAAGATGCACTGGCGGCCTCCTACAATGAGCAGTTCTTC	CASSQDALAASYNEQFF
TRBV19	TRBD1	once	TRBJ1-2	TGTGCCAGTAGTAATCGGACAGGGCCTTATGGCTACACCTTC	CASSNRTGPYGYTF
TRBV19	.	.	TRBJ2-3	TGTGCCAGTAGTATAGATGGGCACCGCACAGATACGCAGTATTTT	CASSIDGHRTDTQYF
TRBV19	.	.	TRBJ1-5	TGTGCCAGTAGAAGCGGACAGTTCAATCAGCCCCAGCATTTT	CASRSGQFNQPQHF
TRBV7-2	TRBD2	.	TRBJ2-1	TGTGCCAGCAGCTTCGCGGGAGCCTACAATGAGCAGTTCTTC	CASSFAGAYNEQFF
TRBV5-5	.	few	TRBJ2-1	TGTGCCAGCAGCAGCCGAAACTACAATGAGCAGTTCTTC	CASSSRNYNEQFF
TRBV11-2	.	.	TRBJ2-5	TGTGCCAGCAGCTTAGGGCTAGCGAACAAAGAGACCCAGTACTTC	CASSLGLANKETQYF
TRBV5-1	.	few	TRBJ1-2	TGCGCCAGCAGCTTGGAGGGAGTCGATGGCTACACCTTC	CASSLEGVDGYTF
TRBV7-2	.	.	TRBJ1-3	TGTGCCAGCAGCCAGTGGGGAGGGGGCTCTGGAAACACCATATATTTT	CASSQWGGGSGNTIYF
TRBV12-5	.	few	TRBJ1-6	TGTGCTAGTGGTTCCTTGGGGGGTTCACCCCTCCACTTT	CASGSLGGSPLHF
TRBV11-3	TRBD2	.	TRBJ2-1	TGTGCCAGCAGCTTAACTAGCGGGTTCAGCTCCTACAATGAGCAGTTCTTC	CASSLTSGFSSYNEQFF